This TCR beta chain was recorded in a study of blood T cell repertoires in COVID-19 (dated by TCRdb to about 2020). Study-level background: The collaborator samples originated in the United States, Italy and Spain and spanned the acute and convalescent phases of COVID-19. The material from the prospective study consisted of cDNA or gDNA derived from T cells, B-cell-depleted T cells, or PBMCs. The sample metadata nearly always contained a de-identified subject ID, COVID-19 status, age in years and sex. The samples were drawn from two sources: the first 160 participants of the ongoing ImmuneRACE study, and 1,254 subjects contributed by 6 global collaborators. HLA class I and class II types, where available, came from metadata supplied by the sample provider rather than from assay-based typing. The dataset comprised deeply sampled blood TCRbeta repertoires from subjects exposed to, actively infected with, or recovered from COVID-19. The repertoires were made available in a free public database intended to serve as a resource for research on the immune response to SARS-CoV-2.

The investigation overall reported the following: The amount of clinical and demographic metadata varied by source and participant and was provided uncurated.

This clone was observed a handful of times. This clone's antigen is unknown. No qualities accompany the bases; no much larger clone lies one base away. The collaborating institutions used their own protocols to collect whole blood in K2EDTA tubes. For TCRbeta analysis, collaborators shipped samples as frozen whole blood, isolated PBMCs, or DNA extracted from either of those sample types. TCRbeta CDR3 regions were amplified from genomic DNA by means of the immunoSEQ Assay, a bias-controlled multiplex PCR. In the authors' own workflow: Nucleated cell counts per sample were estimated from amplification of reference gene primers within the assay. To quantify the absolute abundance of each unique TCRbeta CDR3 rearrangement, sequence reads were collapsed and filtered. For each sample, productive Simpson clonality was calculated as the square root of Simpson's diversity index over productive rearrangements. Sourced from immuneACCESS, this table was stored by TCRdb with only in-frame sequences that have V and J called. A share of the clones is absent; for the studies checked, an unresolved V gene accounts for under half, and the remainder has no known explanation. The V and J calls and clone size are taken from that table; D and trimming were inferred from the DNA. The sample contains roughly 120,000 clones, more than 90% of them found a single time. The ten largest clonotypes hold 3.7% of the sample.

The CDR3 sequence holds 15 residues, the cysteine and phenylalanine included. The only DNA kept is the CDR3, 45 bases in frame from the first base. Between the V and J ends, shortened by 4 bases and 5 bases respectively, the junction contains 13 bases. The germline V gene sets CDR1 to KGHDR and CDR2 to SFDVKD. The sample consisted of peripheral blood. The chain couples TRBV24-1 to TRBJ1-4, with TRBD1 as a weak D call on 5 bases. This sequence was found in a man between 50 and 59 years old with active COVID-19. CDR3 loop: CATSDPRDSNEKLFF. The nucleotide sequence is TGTGCCACCAGTGACCCCCGGGACTCGAATGAAAAACTGTTTTTT.